The rows below give T cell receptor beta chains drawn from one sample of a study of blood T cell repertoires in COVID-19. Here immunoSEQ multiplex PCR was the method, and the copy in TCRdb shows in-frame clones only, minus some. The sample lists over 250,000 clones, 80% to 90% occurring once. The sample consisted of peripheral blood. The source is a woman in her 70s with acute or convalescent COVID-19. CDR3s leave out the opening cysteine and the closing phenylalanine or tryptophan.

v_gene	j_gene	CDR3aa
TRBV18	TRBJ1-5	ASSPPGGGQWNQPQH
TRBV7-9	TRBJ2-2	ASSLAQGRRSNTGELF
TRBV18	TRBJ1-6	ASSRRAPEGLVPPLH
TRBV2	TRBJ2-7	ASSEEAGGSYEQY
TRBV5-1	TRBJ2-7	ASRLLQGYEQY
TRBV5-1	TRBJ1-1	ASRWFTDTEAF
TRBV30	TRBJ1-3	AWTQGRGGNTIY
TRBV5-1	TRBJ2-7	ASSLGPPGIYEQY
TRBV27	TRBJ1-5	ASSLYSGQGGQPQH
TRBV7-8	TRBJ2-5	ASSPLRGYRGRGETQY
TRBV2	TRBJ2-5	ASSGQRGGQETQY
TRBV11-2	TRBJ2-1	ASSSLLAGRSYNEQF
TRBV6-5	TRBJ1-5	ATATGSTGSAQH
TRBV4-2	TRBJ1-5	ASSLQGAGNQPQH
TRBV21-1	TRBJ1-1	ARAKGKGRGPNTEAF
TRBV19	TRBJ1-1	ASTTVAGANEAF
TRBV6-5	TRBJ1-1	ASSYSYDWNTEAF
TRBV30	TRBJ1-2	AWSGRPYGYT
TRBV29-1	TRBJ1-1	STIGQENTEAF
TRBV12-3/TRBV12-4	TRBJ2-1	ASSGTDYNEQF
TRBV5-1	TRBJ1-2	ASSWGTGGYYGYT
TRBV12-3/TRBV12-4	TRBJ1-2	ASSLAGGNGYT
TRBV5-6	TRBJ2-2	ASSLALTAGGLDGELF
TRBV6-1	TRBJ1-5	ASSESRNQPQH
TRBV4-1	TRBJ1-5	ASGSGASNQPQH
TRBV21-1	TRBJ2-5	ASSKEGDRPNGEETQY
TRBV3-1/TRBV3-2	TRBJ2-5	ASSQVSETQY
TRBV11-2	TRBJ1-3	ASSSARNTIY
TRBV11-2	TRBJ2-2	ASSFQAGGTGELF
TRBV6-5	TRBJ2-7	ASSYSGTSPHEQY
TRBV27	TRBJ1-2	ASSLQQGASYGYT
TRBV27	TRBJ2-7	ASSYSSRSSYEQY
TRBV5-1	TRBJ1-2	ASSLTSQGANYGYT
TRBV18	TRBJ2-2	ASSPPGLAGAGELF
TRBV29-1	TRBJ1-6	SARQNQNSPLH
TRBV5-1	TRBJ1-2	ASSLERNGYT
TRBV19	TRBJ1-5	ASSQGASNQPQH
TRBV30	TRBJ2-1	AWRPSGGNEQF
TRBV5-4	TRBJ2-3	ASKGGLAHTDTQY
TRBV19	TRBJ1-1	ASSISSGTEAF
TRBV6-5	TRBJ2-7	ASSRRQGDQQY